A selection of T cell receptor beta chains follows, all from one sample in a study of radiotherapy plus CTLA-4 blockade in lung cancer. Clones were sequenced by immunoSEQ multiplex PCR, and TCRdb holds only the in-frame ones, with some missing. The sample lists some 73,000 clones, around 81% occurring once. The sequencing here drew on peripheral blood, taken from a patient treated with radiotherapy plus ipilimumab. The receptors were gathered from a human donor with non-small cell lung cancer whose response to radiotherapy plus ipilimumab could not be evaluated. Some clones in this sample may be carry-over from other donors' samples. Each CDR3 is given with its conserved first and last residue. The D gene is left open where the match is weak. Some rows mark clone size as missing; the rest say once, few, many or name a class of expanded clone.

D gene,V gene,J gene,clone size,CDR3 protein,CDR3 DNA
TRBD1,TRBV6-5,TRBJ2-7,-,CASSYYTGTGYEQYF,TGTGCCAGCAGTTACTATACCGGGACAGGTTACGAGCAGTACTTC
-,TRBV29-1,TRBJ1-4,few,CSAESATNEKLFF,TGCAGCGCTGAGAGTGCAACTAATGAAAAACTGTTTTTT
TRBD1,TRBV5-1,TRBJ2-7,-,CASSLATGTGYYEQYF,TGCGCCAGCAGCTTGGCGACCGGGACAGGGTACTACGAGCAGTACTTC
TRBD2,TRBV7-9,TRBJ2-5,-,CASSLAPGGRFETQYF,TGTGCCAGCAGCTTAGCGCCGGGGGGGAGGTTTGAGACCCAGTACTTC
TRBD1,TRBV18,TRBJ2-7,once,CASSPGQGAGEQYF,TGTGCCAGCTCACCCGGACAGGGGGCAGGCGAGCAGTACTTC
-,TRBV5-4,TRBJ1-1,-,CASSLSTAVNTEAFF,TGTGCCAGCAGCTTGAGTACTGCCGTGAACACTGAAGCTTTCTTT
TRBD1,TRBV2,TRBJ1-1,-,CASSEWGDRDTEAFF,TGTGCCAGCAGTGAATGGGGGGACAGGGATACTGAAGCTTTCTTT
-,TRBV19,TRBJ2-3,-,CASSIDRADTQYF,TGTGCCAGTAGTATAGATCGGGCAGATACGCAGTATTTT
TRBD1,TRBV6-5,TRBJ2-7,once,CASSYHVTGGAGEQYF,TGTGCCAGCAGTTATCATGTGACAGGGGGCGCGGGGGAGCAGTACTTC
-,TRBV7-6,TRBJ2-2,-,CASSQHQATELFF,TGTGCCAGCAGCCAACATCAGGCCACCGAGCTGTTTTTT
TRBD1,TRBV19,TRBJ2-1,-,CASSIGQGNEQFF,TGTGCCAGTAGTATAGGACAGGGGAATGAGCAGTTCTTC
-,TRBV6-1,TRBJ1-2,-,CASSGHLYGYTF,TGTGCCAGCAGTGGGCACCTCTATGGCTACACCTTC
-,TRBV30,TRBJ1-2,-,CAWSARGHGYTF,TGTGCCTGGAGCGCCAGGGGCCATGGCTACACCTTC
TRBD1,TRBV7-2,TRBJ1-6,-,CASSPTGNGSPLHF,TGTGCCAGCAGCCCGACAGGGAATGGTTCACCCCTCCACTTT
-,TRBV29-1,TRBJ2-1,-,CSVRSYNEQFF,TGCAGCGTCCGCAGCTACAATGAGCAGTTCTTC
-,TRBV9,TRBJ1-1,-,CASSVETGRNTEAFF,TGTGCCAGCAGCGTCGAGACAGGTCGGAACACTGAAGCTTTCTTT
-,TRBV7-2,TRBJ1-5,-,CASSSVWGDQPQHF,TGTGCCAGCAGTTCTGTCTGGGGAGATCAGCCCCAGCATTTT
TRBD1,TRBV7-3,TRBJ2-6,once,CASSQRDRGYSGANVLTF,TGTGCCAGCAGCCAACGGGACAGGGGGTACTCTGGGGCCAACGTCCTGACTTTC
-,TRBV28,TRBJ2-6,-,CASSSTGSGANVLTF,TGTGCCAGCAGTTCCACAGGTTCCGGGGCCAACGTCCTGACTTTC
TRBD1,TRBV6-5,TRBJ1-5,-,CASRGQFQPQHF,TGTGCCAGCAGGGGACAGTTCCAGCCCCAGCATTTT
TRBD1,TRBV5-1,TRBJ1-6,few,CASSFGTAESSYNSPLHF,TGCGCCAGCAGCTTCGGGACAGCCGAAAGCTCCTATAATTCACCCCTCCACTTT
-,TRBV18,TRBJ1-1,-,CASSTDRNTEAFF,TGTGCCAGCTCAACGGACAGGAACACTGAAGCTTTCTTT
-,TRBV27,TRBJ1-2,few,CASSFRESDYGYTF,TGTGCCAGCAGTTTCCGGGAGTCGGACTATGGCTACACCTTC
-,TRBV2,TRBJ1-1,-,CASSLSGMNTEAFF,TGTGCCAGCAGCCTCTCGGGGATGAACACTGAAGCTTTCTTT
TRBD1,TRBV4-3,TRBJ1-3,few,CASSIGQGAGNTIYF,TGCGCCAGCAGCATAGGACAGGGGGCAGGAAACACCATATATTTT